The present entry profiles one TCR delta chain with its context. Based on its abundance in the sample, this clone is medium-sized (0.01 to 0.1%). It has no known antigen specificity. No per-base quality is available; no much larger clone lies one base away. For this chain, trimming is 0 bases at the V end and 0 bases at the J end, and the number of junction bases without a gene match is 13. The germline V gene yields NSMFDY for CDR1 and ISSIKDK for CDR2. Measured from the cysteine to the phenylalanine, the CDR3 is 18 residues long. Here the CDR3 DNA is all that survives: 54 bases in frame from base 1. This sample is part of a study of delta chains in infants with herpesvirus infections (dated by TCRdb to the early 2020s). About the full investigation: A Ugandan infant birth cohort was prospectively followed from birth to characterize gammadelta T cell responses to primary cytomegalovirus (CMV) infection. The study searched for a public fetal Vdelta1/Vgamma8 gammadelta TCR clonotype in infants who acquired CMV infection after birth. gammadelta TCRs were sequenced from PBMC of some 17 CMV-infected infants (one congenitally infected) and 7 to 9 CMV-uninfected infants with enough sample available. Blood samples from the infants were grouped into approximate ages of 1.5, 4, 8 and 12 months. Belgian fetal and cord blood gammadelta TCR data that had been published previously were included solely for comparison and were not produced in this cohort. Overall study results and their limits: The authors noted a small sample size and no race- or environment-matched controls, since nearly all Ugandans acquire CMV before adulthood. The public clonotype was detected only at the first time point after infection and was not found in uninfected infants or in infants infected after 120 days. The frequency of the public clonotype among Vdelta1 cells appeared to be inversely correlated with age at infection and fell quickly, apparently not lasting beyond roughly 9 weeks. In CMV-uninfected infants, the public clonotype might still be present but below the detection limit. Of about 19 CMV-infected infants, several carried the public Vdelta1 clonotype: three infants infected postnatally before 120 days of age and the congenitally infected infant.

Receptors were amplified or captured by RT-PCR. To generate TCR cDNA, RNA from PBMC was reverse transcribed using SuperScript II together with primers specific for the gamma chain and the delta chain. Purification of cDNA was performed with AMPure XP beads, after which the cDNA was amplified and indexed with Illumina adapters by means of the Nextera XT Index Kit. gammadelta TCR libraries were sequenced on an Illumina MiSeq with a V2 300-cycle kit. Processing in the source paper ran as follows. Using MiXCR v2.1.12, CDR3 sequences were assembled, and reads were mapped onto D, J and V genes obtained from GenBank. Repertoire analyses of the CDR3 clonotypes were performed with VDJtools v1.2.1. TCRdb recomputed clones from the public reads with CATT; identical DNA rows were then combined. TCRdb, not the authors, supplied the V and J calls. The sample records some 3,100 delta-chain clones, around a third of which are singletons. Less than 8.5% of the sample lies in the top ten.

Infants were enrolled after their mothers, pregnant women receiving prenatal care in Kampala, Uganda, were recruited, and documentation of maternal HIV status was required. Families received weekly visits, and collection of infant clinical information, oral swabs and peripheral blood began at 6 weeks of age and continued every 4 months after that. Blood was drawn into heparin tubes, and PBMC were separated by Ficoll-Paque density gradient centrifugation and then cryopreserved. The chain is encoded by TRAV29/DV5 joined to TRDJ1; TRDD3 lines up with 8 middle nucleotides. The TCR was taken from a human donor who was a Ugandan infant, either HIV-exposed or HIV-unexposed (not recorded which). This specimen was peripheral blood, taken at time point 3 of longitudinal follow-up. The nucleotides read TGTGCAGCAAGCGATCTCTCGGGGGATAGGGGGTACACCGATAAACTCATCTTT. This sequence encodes CAASDLSGDRGYTDKLIF.